This T cell receptor beta chain is from a study of post-analysis software for immune sequencing data. For the study at large: Both relapsing-remitting and secondary progressive multiple sclerosis featured among the disease courses, as did progressive-relapsing multiple sclerosis.

Presence of unique molecular identifiers characterized the TCR beta cDNA libraries. Once about 0.85 to 11 million T cells were used, hundreds of thousands of cDNA molecules resulted. One entry per CDR3 protein, called by TCRdb with MiXCR from the PCR reads. The data show 450,000 or so distinct CDR3 sequences, under 55% seen once. The junction had 9 bases not matched to a gene; V was cut back by 7 bases and J by 2 bases. Per germline, CDR1 MDHEN and CDR2 SYDVKM. This CDR3 contains 15 residues. Note on this clonotype: No antigen is known for it.

The study's findings and limits: Higher frequency in patients than in controls was seen for roughly five TRBV segments, with TRBV5-6, TRBV5-1 and TRBV20-1 among them. Versus controls, multiple sclerosis patients showed significantly lower diversity (normalized Chao1).

This TCR derives from a girl under 18 with multiple sclerosis. Material: blood. The chain recombines TRBV28 with TRBJ2-7; 9 positions agree with TRBD2. The CDR3 DNA reads as TGTGCCAGCATTCCGTCGACTAGCGGTACCTACGAGCAGTACTTC. It yields the protein CASIPSTSGTYEQYF.